One sample yielded the 7 T cell receptor beta chains listed below, sequenced in a study of cytotoxic CD8 clonotypes in ibrutinib-treated CLL. Profiled with immunoSEQ multiplex PCR; TCRdb holds only in-frame clones, not every one. The table records 140,000 to 150,000 clones, about 70% of them present only once. Sequencing was performed on PBMCs, taken after 24 months of ibrutinib treatment. Every receptor here comes from a human donor with chronic lymphocytic leukemia.

The chain couples TRBV27 to TRBJ2-5, with a possible D match to TRBD2 (7 bases). Germline values: CDR1 MNHEY, CDR2 SMNVEV (reference sequence). Between the trimmed V and J ends, which lost 5 bases and 10 bases, there was a span of 11 bases. The CDR3 contains 11 residues. The CDR3 spells CASSKGGGQYF. CDR3 nucleotide sequence: TGTGCCAGCAGTAAGGGGGGGGGCCAGTACTTC.

The rearrangement uses TRBV21-1 and TRBJ2-7; the table gives TRBD1 as D, unverified against the DNA. TRBV21-1 is described as a pseudogene. The CDR3 extends over 11 amino acids. Here the CDR3 reads CASQVSYEQYF. DNA of the CDR3: TGTGCCAGCCAGGTCTCCTACGAGCAGTACTTC.

Remarks on this clone: The sample has other DNA sequences that encode this CDR3 too. The chain is built from TRBV11-3 and TRBJ2-5; D remains ambiguous. Germline V CDR1 and CDR2: SGHNT, YENEEA. V was cut by 1 base and J by 5 bases, with 8 bases left in between. The CDR3 sequence is 13 residues long. The CDR3 protein is CASSLGPGETQYF. The CDR3 DNA sequence: TGTGCCAGCAGCTTAGGACCCGGGGAGACCCAGTACTTC.

This clone has just one count. The chain is built from TRBV7-7 and TRBJ2-7, with D perhaps TRBD2 (6 bases). Trimming took 5 bases from V and 7 from J, leaving 15 bases between them. The CDR3 runs 13 residues. The germline gives CDR1 SSHAT, CDR2 FNYEAQ (reference sequence). Here the CDR3 reads CASSPRLAGEQYF. CDR3 DNA: TGTGCCAGCAGCCCCAGACTGGCGGGGGAGCAGTACTTC.

This CDR3 reads CASTGQGALGYGYTF. For the CDR3, the DNA is TGTGCCAGCACCGGACAGGGGGCCTTGGGCTATGGCTACACCTTC. The rearrangement joins TRBV9 to TRBJ1-2; 11 bases map to TRBD1. Germline lookup yields CDR1 SGDLS and CDR2 YYNGEE. The V gene end was trimmed by 6 bases and the J gene end by 4 bases; junction bases not matched to a gene: 8. The length of the CDR3 is 15 residues.

The chain is built from TRBV27 and TRBJ2-1, with D perhaps matching TRBD2 (6 bases). V lost 3 bases to trimming and J lost 7 bases, with 10 bases between them. Germline V lookup: CDR1 MNHEY, CDR2 SMNVEV (reference sequence). This CDR3 spans 13 amino acids. The CDR3 loop is CASSLGGGNEQFF. CDR3 in DNA: TGTGCCAGCAGTTTGGGGGGTGGTAATGAGCAGTTCTTC.

A few counts support this clone. The J gene is TRBJ2-3, the V gene TRBV4-1; no firm D call. This CDR3 contains 13 residues. Trimming cost V 0 bases and J 6 bases, with 7 bases left between them. The germline gives CDR1 MGHRA, CDR2 YSYEKL. DNA for the CDR3: TGCGCCAGCAGCCAAGATCTGGAGGATACGCAGTATTTT. Translating it yields CASSQDLEDTQYF.